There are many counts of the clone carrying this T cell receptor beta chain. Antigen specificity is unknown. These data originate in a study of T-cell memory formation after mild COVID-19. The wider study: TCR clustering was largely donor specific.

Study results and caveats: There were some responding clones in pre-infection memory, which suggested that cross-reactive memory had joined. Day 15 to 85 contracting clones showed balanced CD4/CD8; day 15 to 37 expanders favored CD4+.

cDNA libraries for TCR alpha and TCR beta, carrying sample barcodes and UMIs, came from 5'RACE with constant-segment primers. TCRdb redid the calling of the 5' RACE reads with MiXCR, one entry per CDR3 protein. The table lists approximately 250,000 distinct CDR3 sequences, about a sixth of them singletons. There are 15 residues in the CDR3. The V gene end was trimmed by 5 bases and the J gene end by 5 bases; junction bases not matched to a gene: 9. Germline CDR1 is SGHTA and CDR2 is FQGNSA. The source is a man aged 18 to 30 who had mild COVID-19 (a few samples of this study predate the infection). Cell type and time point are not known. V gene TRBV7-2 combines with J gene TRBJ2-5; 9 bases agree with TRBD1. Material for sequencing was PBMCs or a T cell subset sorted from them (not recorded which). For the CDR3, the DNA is TGTGCCAGCAGCCTAGACAGGGGGAGGCGGGAGACCCAGTACTTC. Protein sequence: CASSLDRGRRETQYF.